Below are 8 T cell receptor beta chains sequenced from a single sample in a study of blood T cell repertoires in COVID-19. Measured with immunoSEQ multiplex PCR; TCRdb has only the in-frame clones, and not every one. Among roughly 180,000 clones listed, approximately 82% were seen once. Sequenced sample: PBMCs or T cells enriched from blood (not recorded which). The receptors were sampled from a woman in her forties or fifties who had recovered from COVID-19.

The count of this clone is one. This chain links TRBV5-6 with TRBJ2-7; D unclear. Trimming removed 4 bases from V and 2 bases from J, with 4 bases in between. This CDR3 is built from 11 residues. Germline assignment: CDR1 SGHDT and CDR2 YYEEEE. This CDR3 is CASSSTYEQYV. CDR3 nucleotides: TGTGCCAGCAGCAGCACCTACGAGCAGTACGTC.

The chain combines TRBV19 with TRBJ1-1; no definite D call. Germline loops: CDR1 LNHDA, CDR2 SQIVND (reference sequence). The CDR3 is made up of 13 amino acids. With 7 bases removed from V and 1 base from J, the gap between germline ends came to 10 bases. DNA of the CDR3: TGTGCCAGTAACGAGGGAAGGAACACTGAAGCTTTCTTT. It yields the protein CASNEGRNTEAFF. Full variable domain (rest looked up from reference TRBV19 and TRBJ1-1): DGGITQSPKYLFRKEGQNVTLSCEQNLNHDAMYWYRQDPGQGLRLIYYSQIVNDFQKGDIAEGYSVSREKKESFPLTVTSAQKNPTAFYLCASNEGRNTEAFFGQGTRLTVV.

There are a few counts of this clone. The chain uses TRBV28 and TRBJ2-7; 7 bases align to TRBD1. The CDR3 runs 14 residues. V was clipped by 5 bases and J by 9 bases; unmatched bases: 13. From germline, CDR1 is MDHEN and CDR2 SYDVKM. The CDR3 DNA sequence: TGTGCCAGCAGTCCGGCCCACAGGGGAGAGGGGCAGTACGTC. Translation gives CASSPAHRGEGQYV.

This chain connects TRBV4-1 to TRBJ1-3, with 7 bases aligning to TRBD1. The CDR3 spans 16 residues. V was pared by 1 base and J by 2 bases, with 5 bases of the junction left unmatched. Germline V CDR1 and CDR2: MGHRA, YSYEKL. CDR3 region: CASSQGEGAAGNTIYF. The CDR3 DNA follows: TGCGCCAGCAGCCAAGGAGAGGGGGCAGCTGGAAACACCATATATTTT.

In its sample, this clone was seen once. The CDR3 here is CASTRVQPQHF. CDR3 DNA sequence: TGTGCCAGCACCAGGGTTCAGCCCCAGCATTTT. The rearrangement uses TRBV6-5 and TRBJ1-5; D perhaps matches TRBD1 (5 bases). The CDR3 totals 11 residues. Between the trimmed V and J ends, which lost 7 bases and 6 bases, there was a span of 7 bases. Germline CDR1 MNHEY, CDR2 SVGAGI.

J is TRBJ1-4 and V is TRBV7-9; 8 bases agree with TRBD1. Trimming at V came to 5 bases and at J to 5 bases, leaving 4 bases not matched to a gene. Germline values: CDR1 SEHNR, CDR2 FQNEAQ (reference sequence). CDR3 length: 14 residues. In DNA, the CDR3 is TGTGCCAGCAGCATAGGACAGGGAAATGAAAAACTGTTTTTT. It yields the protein CASSIGQGNEKLFF.

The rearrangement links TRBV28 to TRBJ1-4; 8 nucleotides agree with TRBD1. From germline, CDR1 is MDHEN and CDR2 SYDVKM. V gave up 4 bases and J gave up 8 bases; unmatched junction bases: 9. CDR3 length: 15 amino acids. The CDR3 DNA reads TGTGCCAGCAGTTCCGCCGGGACAGGATACGAAAAACTGTTTTTT. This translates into CASSSAGTGYEKLFF. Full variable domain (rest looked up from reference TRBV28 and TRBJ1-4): DVKVTQSSRYLVKRTGEKVFLECVQDMDHENMFWYRQDPGLGLRLIYFSYDVKMKEKGDIPEGYSVSREKKERFSLILESASTNQTSMYLCASSSAGTGYEKLFFGSGTQLSVL.

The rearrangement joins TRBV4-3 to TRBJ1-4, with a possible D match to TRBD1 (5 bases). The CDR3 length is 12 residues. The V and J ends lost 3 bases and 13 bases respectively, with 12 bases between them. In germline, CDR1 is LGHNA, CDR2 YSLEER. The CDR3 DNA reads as TGCGCCAGCAGCCAGAACTCAGGGCGACTGTTTTTT. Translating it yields CASSQNSGRLFF.